The clone carrying this T cell receptor (beta chain) was seen at least ten times. Extracted from the samples, RNA was reverse transcribed into cDNA to serve as the sequencing template. Only in-frame clones appear in the TCRdb table, and some are missing; sequencing was by immunoSEQ multiplex PCR. The sample carries fewer than 200,000 clones, over 50% recorded once. Germline loops: CDR1 SGHTA, CDR2 FQGTGA. The V end lost 3 bases, the J end lost 6 bases, and 8 bases lay between the germline ends. The CDR3 is 13 amino acids. This sample stems from a study of CD8+ T cells in alopecia areata. Study information: Treated individuals took tofacitinib by mouth, 5 to 10 mg twice daily.

This sequence was found in a human donor with alopecia areata. This rearrangement joins TRBV7-3 to TRBJ2-2; tentatively, D is TRBD1 (5 bases). The material was CD4+ T cells sorted from blood, obtained at week 0. The CDR3 sequence is CASSFQGPGELFF. The CDR3 DNA sequence: TGTGCCAGCAGCTTCCAGGGCCCCGGGGAGCTGTTTTTT.